One and the same sample provided the 5 T cell receptor beta chains below, sequenced in a study of T cells in localized non-small cell lung cancer. Clones were sequenced by immunoSEQ multiplex PCR, and TCRdb holds only the in-frame ones, with some missing. This sample has fewer than 40,000 clones; 85% to 90% occur once, and the top ten carry under 5.5%. This specimen was peripheral blood, taken before any cancer treatment. The origin of the receptors is a male donor aged 60 or older with stage III lung adenocarcinoma.

This clone was detected once. This sequence joins TRBV18 and TRBJ1-2; no reliable D call. The CDR3 is made up of 14 amino acids. From germline, CDR1 is KGHSH and CDR2 LQKENI. V was shortened by 2 bases and J by 2 bases, with 9 bases between the two germline ends. CDR3 sequence: CASSPDRLNYGYTF. In nucleotides, the CDR3 is TGTGCCAGCTCACCAGACCGGCTCAACTATGGCTACACCTTC.

The rearrangement uses TRBV2 and TRBJ1-5, with a weak D call TRBD1 (6 bases). The CDR3 extends over 16 amino acids. Germline CDR1 is SNHLY and CDR2 is FYNNEI. Trimming stripped 8 bases from V and 1 base from J, with 18 bases between. CDR3 in DNA: TGTGCCAGCGGGGGGCCAGGGAGCCGCAGCAATCAGCCCCAGCATTTT. Amino acids: CASGGPGSRSNQPQHF.

The chain combines TRBV19 with TRBJ1-5, with TRBD1 matching over 7 bases. The junction had 10 bases not matched to a gene; V was cut back by 8 bases and J by 3 bases. Germline V gene lookup returns CDR1 LNHDA and CDR2 SQIVND (reference sequence). The CDR3 contains 15 residues. The CDR3: CASSIMGQLNQPQHF. For the CDR3, the DNA is TGTGCCAGTTCTATAATGGGACAGCTCAATCAGCCCCAGCATTTT.

V gene TRBV7-7 combines with J gene TRBJ2-3, with D uncertain. The ends were cut back, 5 bases at V and 7 bases at J, with 13 bases in the middle. Germline lookup yields CDR1 SSHAT and CDR2 FNYEAQ (reference sequence). This CDR3 has 13 amino acids. DNA for the CDR3: TGTGCCAGCAGCAGAGGTGTGGGAAATACGCAGTATTTT. Residues: CASSRGVGNTQYF. Variable domain in full (rest from reference TRBV7-7 and TRBJ2-3): GAGVSQSPRYKVTKRGQDVTLRCDPISSHATLYWYQQALGQGPEFLTYFNYEAQPDKSGLPSDRFSAERPEGSISTLTIQRTEQRDSAMYRCASSRGVGNTQYFGPGTRLTVL.

This clone was recorded only once. V gene TRBV29-1 combines with J gene TRBJ1-1; the D gene is possibly TRBD1 (5 bases). This CDR3 is built from 13 residues. V was trimmed by 6 bases and J by 1 base, leaving 12 bases between them. Germline CDR1 SQVTM, CDR2 ANQGSEA. The chain's CDR3 is CSVRGRTNTEAFF. As DNA, the CDR3 is TGCAGCGTCCGGGGACGGACGAACACTGAAGCTTTCTTT.